These T cell receptor beta chains were read from a single sample in a study of vaccination and CD4 T cells after COVID-19. TCRdb processed the PCR reads anew with MiXCR; each CDR3 protein has one entry. This sample yields under 15,000 distinct CDR3 sequences, of which 56% are seen a single time; roughly 12% belongs to the top ten. These receptors have no known antigen. What was sequenced was CD4+ T cells from blood, cultured in vitro. The receptors derive from a human donor who had recovered from COVID-19. The CDR3 runs from the conserved cysteine through the conserved F or W. The order of the fields is V gene, clone size, D gene, J gene, CDR3 DNA, CDR3 protein. The D gene is left open where the match is weak. Some rows have no size entry. The others give once, few or many, or a class for an expanded clone.

TRBV20-1	.	.	TRBJ1-2	TGCAGTGCTAGAGACCCCGGACAGTGGATTTATGGCTACACCTTC	CSARDPGQWIYGYTF
TRBV7-9	.	.	TRBJ2-1	TGTGCCAGCAGCCCTCGTGAGGTCGAGCAGTTCTTC	CASSPREVEQFF
TRBV20-1	.	TRBD2	TRBJ2-3	TGCAGTGTCCGTAGCGGGAGCGTAGATACGCAGTATTTT	CSVRSGSVDTQYF
TRBV20-1	.	TRBD2	TRBJ2-7	TGCAGTGCTAGAGACGGGGGGACTCACTACGAGCAGTACTTC	CSARDGGTHYEQYF
TRBV19	.	.	TRBJ1-5	TGTGCCAGCAAAGACCTTCTAAAGGGGGGCAATCAGCCCCAGCATTTT	CASKDLLKGGNQPQHF
TRBV6-2/TRBV6-3	.	.	TRBJ1-1	TGTGCCAGCAGTTATCTCGGACACCAAGCTTTCTTT	CASSYLGHQAFF
TRBV28	.	.	TRBJ2-7	TGTGCCAGCAGTTTTCAGTCCTACGAGCAGTACTTC	CASSFQSYEQYF
TRBV20-1	.	.	TRBJ2-1	TGCAGTGCTAGCGGAGCGGCCCTTTCCTCGGTTGAGCAGTTCTTC	CSASGAALSSVEQFF
TRBV14	once	.	TRBJ1-1	TGTGCCAGCAGCCAAGGACAGGTGTTGAACACTGAAGCTTTCTTT	CASSQGQVLNTEAFF
TRBV7-2	once	TRBD1	TRBJ2-1	TGTGCCAGCAGCCTAGGACAGGGGGGCGATGAGCAGTTCTTC	CASSLGQGGDEQFF
TRBV12-3/TRBV12-4	.	.	TRBJ2-7	TGTGCCAGCAGTTTTGCGAGCGTGACAGCCGAGCAGTACTTC	CASSFASVTAEQYF
TRBV6-1	.	.	TRBJ2-1	TGTGCCAGCAACGAAGACAGGGGAGGGGTAAATGAGCAGTTCTTC	CASNEDRGGVNEQFF
TRBV18	medium-sized	TRBD2	TRBJ2-3	TGTGCCAGCTCACCCGGTGGAGCGGGAACCACAGATACGCAGTATTTT	CASSPGGAGTTDTQYF
TRBV7-7	.	TRBD1	TRBJ2-2	TGTGCCAGCAGCCCAACGACAGGGGGTGCCACCGGGGAGCTGTTTTTT	CASSPTTGGATGELFF
TRBV20-1	.	.	TRBJ1-2	TGCAGTGCCGGGAGGACGGATAACTATGGCTACACCTTC	CSAGRTDNYGYTF
TRBV6-2/TRBV6-3	once	TRBD1	TRBJ2-5	TGTGCCAGCAGTTATCCCACAGGGGCGCCATTAGAGACCCAGTACTTC	CASSYPTGAPLETQYF
TRBV18	.	.	TRBJ2-1	TGTGCCAGCTCTCCGGGGAGTAGATCCTACAATGAGCAGTTCTTC	CASSPGSRSYNEQFF
TRBV10-2	.	TRBD2	TRBJ2-1	TGCGCCAGCAGGGCGGGACTAGCGGTACCTGAGCAGTTCTTC	CASRAGLAVPEQFF
TRBV20-1	.	TRBD2	TRBJ2-1	TGCAGTGCTCGACTAGCGGGAGGTTACAATGAGCAGTTCTTC	CSARLAGGYNEQFF
TRBV20-1	.	.	TRBJ2-2	TGCAGTGCTAGCCCATCCGGAGCGGAAGAAACCGGGGAGCTGTTTTTT	CSASPSGAEETGELFF
TRBV6-4	.	.	TRBJ2-2	TGTGCCAGCAGTGACTCGGGGGCCGGGACCACCGGGGAGCTGTTTTTT	CASSDSGAGTTGELFF
TRBV7-9	.	.	TRBJ1-5	TGTGCCAGCAGCTTTGGGGGCACTAGCAATCAGCCCCAGCATTTT	CASSFGGTSNQPQHF
TRBV7-9	.	.	TRBJ2-5	TGTGCCAGCAGCCCGGGTTGGGGGGACGAGACCCAGTACTTC	CASSPGWGDETQYF
TRBV7-8	.	.	TRBJ2-2	TGTGCCAGCAGCTTAAAAAGCCGCGGGGAGCTGTTTTTT	CASSLKSRGELFF
TRBV7-2	few	.	TRBJ2-5	TGTGCCAGCAGCTTGTACCAAGAGACCCAGTACTTC	CASSLYQETQYF
TRBV6-2/TRBV6-3	.	TRBD2	TRBJ2-5	TGTGCCAGCAGTTACTCAGCGGGAGGGGTGGAGACCCAGTACTTC	CASSYSAGGVETQYF
TRBV7-2	.	.	TRBJ1-5	TGTGCCAGCAGCTTAGGAGGGAAGGCCGCCATCAATCAGCCCCAGCATTTT	CASSLGGKAAINQPQHF
TRBV21-1	.	.	TRBJ1-2	TGTGCCAGCAGCAGTAACTATGGCTACACCTTC	CASSSNYGYTF
TRBV11-3	.	.	TRBJ2-2	TGTGCCAGCAGCCTGGGAGGAGATGCCGGGGAGCTGTTTTTT	CASSLGGDAGELFF
TRBV28	.	.	TRBJ1-5	TGTGCCAGCAGTCGGGGCGGGGAGAGGCAGCCCCAGCATTTT	CASSRGGERQPQHF
TRBV25-1	few	TRBD2	TRBJ2-5	TGTGCCAGCAGGTCAGCGGGAGGACTCGAGACCCAGTACTTC	CASRSAGGLETQYF
TRBV6-1	few	TRBD1	TRBJ2-5	TGTGCCAGCAGTATCGACAGGGGCCAGCACCGGTACTTC	CASSIDRGQHRYF
TRBV6-2/TRBV6-3	.	TRBD1	TRBJ1-5	TGTGCCAGCAGTTACCCGGACAGGGTCGGACAGCCCCAGCATTTT	CASSYPDRVGQPQHF
TRBV2	.	.	TRBJ1-5	TGTGCCAGCAGTGAAGAAGGGTTGGGGAATCAGCCCCAGCATTTT	CASSEEGLGNQPQHF
TRBV6-2/TRBV6-3	.	.	TRBJ2-7	TGTGCCAGCAGTGTCTCGGGGTTTGAGCAGTACTTC	CASSVSGFEQYF
TRBV6-5	.	TRBD1	TRBJ1-6	TGTGCCAGCAGTTACCTCGGGACAGGCGGATCACCCCTCCACTTT	CASSYLGTGGSPLHF
TRBV6-2/TRBV6-3	.	.	TRBJ2-6	TGTGCCAGCAGTTACAGGGGGTCTGGGGCCAACGTCCTGACTTTC	CASSYRGSGANVLTF
TRBV6-1	once	.	TRBJ2-5	TGTGCCAGCAACACCGGAAGGGGGGCGGGCGAGACCCAGTACTTC	CASNTGRGAGETQYF
TRBV20-1	few	TRBD2	TRBJ2-7	TGCAGTGCTAGAGGGGGACTAGCGGGAACCTACGAGCAGTACTTC	CSARGGLAGTYEQYF
TRBV7-9	few	.	TRBJ1-2	TGTGCCAGCACCATGGGCTATGGCTACACCTTC	CASTMGYGYTF